The rows below give T cell receptor beta chains drawn from one sample of a study of tumor-infiltrating T cells and Merkel cell polyomavirus. Data came from immunoSEQ multiplex PCR; TCRdb stores just in-frame clones and leaves some out. Seen here are more than 20,000 clones, around 90% observed once, and the top ten hold about 2.9%. The specimen was lymph node tissue. All receptors come from a man aged 45-65 years with Merkel cell carcinoma. The CDR3 runs from the conserved cysteine through the conserved F or W. D genes are given only for firm matches. Size is omitted from some rows. Given values are once, few, many or a class for expanded clones.

D	V	J	size	DNA	CDR3
TRBD2	TRBV5-1	TRBJ2-2	-	TGCGCCAGCAGCTTATTAGCGGGAGCAGTTCCCGGGGAGCTGTTTTTT	CASSLLAGAVPGELFF
TRBD1	TRBV6-1	TRBJ2-5	-	TGTGCCTCTACAGGGGGAACGGAACAAGAGACCCAGTACTTC	CASTGGTEQETQYF
-	TRBV5-1	TRBJ1-1	-	TGCGCCAGCAGCCCGAAGTCAGGGGTGACTGAAGCTTTCTTT	CASSPKSGVTEAFF
TRBD2	TRBV4-1	TRBJ2-7	-	TGCGCCAGCAGCCAAGCAACTAGCGAGTACGGGGAGCAGTACTTC	CASSQATSEYGEQYF
-	TRBV6-6	TRBJ1-1	-	TGTGCCAGCAGTTACCTCAGGGGTCTAACTGAAGCTTTCTTT	CASSYLRGLTEAFF
TRBD1	TRBV9	TRBJ1-2	-	TGTGCCAGCAGCGTAGAGGGACAGCGCTCTAACTATGGCTACACCTTC	CASSVEGQRSNYGYTF
-	TRBV5-1	TRBJ2-6	-	TGCGCCAGCAGCGGCCAGGTCAGCTCTGGGGCCAACGTCCTGACTTTC	CASSGQVSSGANVLTF
-	TRBV9	TRBJ2-7	-	TGTGCCAGCAGCGTAGGTAGCGATCCCTACGAGCAGTACTTC	CASSVGSDPYEQYF
TRBD2	TRBV7-9	TRBJ2-3	few	TGTGCCAGCAGCCACAATACGCGGCGGGAGTTCACGCAGTATTTT	CASSHNTRREFTQYF
TRBD1	TRBV7-8	TRBJ2-2	-	TGTGCCAGCAGCTTAAGGGACAGCTTCACGAACACCGGGGAGCTGTTTTTT	CASSLRDSFTNTGELFF
TRBD1	TRBV7-2	TRBJ1-2	-	TGTGCCAGCTCCCCCTCGACAGGGGCAAGTGGCTACACCTTC	CASSPSTGASGYTF
-	TRBV28	TRBJ2-1	-	TGTGCCAGCAGCCCGCCGCAGGACAATGAGCAGTTCTTC	CASSPPQDNEQFF
-	TRBV30	TRBJ2-3	-	TGTGCCTGGAGTGTATTCCGGGATACGCAGTATTTT	CAWSVFRDTQYF
-	TRBV4-3	TRBJ1-4	-	TGCGCCAGCAGCCAAGACAGGTCGAGGGCTAATGAAAAACTGTTTTTT	CASSQDRSRANEKLFF
TRBD1	TRBV5-1	TRBJ2-1	-	TGCGCCAGCAGCTTGGGACAGGGGGGGAACAATGAGCAGTTCTTC	CASSLGQGGNNEQFF
-	TRBV30	TRBJ1-2	few	TGTGCCTGGAGTGTAGACAGCTATGGCTACACCTTC	CAWSVDSYGYTF
TRBD2	TRBV2	TRBJ2-7	-	TGTGCCAGCAGTGGACTAGCGGGGGGCTACGAGCAGTACTTC	CASSGLAGGYEQYF
TRBD2	TRBV7-2	TRBJ2-7	-	TGTGCCAGCAGCTTCCCGGGACTAGCCTACGAGCAGTACTTC	CASSFPGLAYEQYF
TRBD2	TRBV2	TRBJ2-2	-	TGTGCCAGCAGGACTAGCGCAAACACCGGGGAGCTGTTTTTT	CASRTSANTGELFF
TRBD2	TRBV7-3	TRBJ2-1	-	TGTGCCAGCAGCTTAAAGGTTGGGAGGGGTAATGAGCAGTTCTTC	CASSLKVGRGNEQFF
-	TRBV6-4	TRBJ1-1	-	TGTGCCAGCAGTGAATCAGGGGTCACTGAAGCTTTCTTT	CASSESGVTEAFF
TRBD1	TRBV7-3	TRBJ2-2	once	TGTGCCAGCAGTTCCCACACCCCGACAGGGGACACCGGGGAGCTGTTTTTT	CASSSHTPTGDTGELFF
TRBD2	TRBV28	TRBJ2-1	-	TGTGCCAGCAGAGAGTTACTAGCGGACAATGAGCAGTTCTTC	CASRELLADNEQFF
-	TRBV30	TRBJ1-5	-	TGTGCCTGGAGTGCAGGACAGTATGTTCAGCCCCAGCATTTT	CAWSAGQYVQPQHF
-	TRBV9	TRBJ2-2	-	TGTGCCAGCAGCGTAAGAGTTACCGGGGAGCTGTTTTTT	CASSVRVTGELFF
-	TRBV6-6	TRBJ1-6	-	TGTGCCAGCCTTTTGACGGGTTTATATAATTCACCCCTCCACTTT	CASLLTGLYNSPLHF
TRBD1	TRBV28	TRBJ1-4	-	TGTGCCAGCAGTCCACCGGGACAGGTCAATGAAAAACTGTTTTTT	CASSPPGQVNEKLFF
-	TRBV11-2	TRBJ1-1	-	TGTGCCAGCAGCGCTCGAGGACAGCTAAGTGAAGCTTTCTTT	CASSARGQLSEAFF